This T cell receptor beta chain was documented in a study of regulatory T cells in long-lasting Graves disease (dated by TCRdb to about 2021). Turning to the overall study: Antithyroid drugs had been taken for less than 3 months by newly diagnosed Graves' disease patients. This study used TCR sequencing and RNA sequencing of peripheral blood to compare persistent Graves' disease patients against newly diagnosed Graves' disease patients. TCR sequencing covered some 13 persistent and roughly 20 newly diagnosed Graves' disease patients, some 33 samples in total. The study took place in China and was registered as a clinical trial.

Library creation used multiplex PCR. Sequenced using an Illumina HiSeq 4000. iRepertoire HTBI primers and Arm-PCR amplification of CDR3 regions were used to construct TCR beta libraries. PCR products were gel purified before sequencing. On the authors' methods: Across samples, around 62 TRBV and roughly 15 TRBJ segments were identified and used for gene usage analysis of CDR3 amino acid clonotypes. COPE and FqMerger were used to merge the filtered high-quality paired reads into contigs. BLAST was used to align contigs to the IMGT TRBV, TRBD and TRBJ reference genes, and CDR3 was defined following IMGT. Highly expanded clones were defined as clonotypes with a frequency above 0.1%. Repertoire diversity was measured by Shannon entropy, and V-J evenness by the Gini coefficient. A clonotype found in more than one individual was treated as public. TCRdb redid the processing of the public reads, applying fastp at Q25 and MiXCR, and retained in-frame beta chains. Every distinct CDR3 protein forms one entry, paired with its most common genes and DNA. The V and J calls shown here were made by TCRdb, not taken from the authors' results. This sample gives 350,000 to 450,000 distinct CDR3 sequences in total; roughly a sixth of them show up just once. 30% of the sample goes to the ten largest clones.

V is clipped by 7 bases and J by 4 bases, and the sequence between their germline boundaries is 27 bases long. The germline V gene encodes CDR1 SGHAT and CDR2 FQNNGV. Its CDR3 holds 18 amino acids, cysteine through phenylalanine. The kept DNA is CDR3 alone, 54 bases in frame from the first base. Overall results and qualifications from the work: Only peripheral blood was studied, because thyroid tissue, the primary lesion, was inaccessible. Patients with persistent disease shared more public clonotypes (about 2,700) than newly diagnosed patients did (around 930). Sequencing and analysis were limited to the TCR beta chain. As a limitation, the authors acknowledged that the small sample size may reduce accuracy. Persistent Graves' disease patients showed lower TCR Shannon entropy and fewer highly expanded clones than newly diagnosed patients, suggesting clonal expansion. TRBV28, TRBJ1-2 and TRBJ2-5 were preferentially used in persistent disease, while TRBV20-1 and TRBJ2-1 were favored in newly diagnosed disease.

Details on this clonotype: Its antigen remains unidentified. One base away there is no much larger clone; base qualities are not given.

This specimen's time point label, interpreted: newly diagnosed GD, antithyroid drugs for less than 3 months. For both TCR sequencing and RNA sequencing, RNA was extracted from PBMCs using TRIzol. The diagnosis of Graves' disease followed American Thyroid Association guidelines. Patients were recruited from an endocrinology department in Xi'an, China. Each patient gave approximately 9 milliliters of peripheral blood, collected in an EDTA anticoagulant tube. Ficoll Paque Plus density gradient separation was used to isolate PBMCs, and no further T cell sorting was performed. An Agilent 2100 Bioanalyzer and agarose gel were used to check RNA quality, and a NanoDrop 2000 was used to measure RNA concentration. This sample also appeared in a second study, on T cells in Graves' hyperthyroidism and ophthalmopathy. According to the second study: A patient counted as having stable Graves' hyperthyroidism if no progression to ophthalmopathy occurred over 18 months of follow-up. The hyperthyroidism patients were between 18 and 65 years old and newly diagnosed, with a disease duration of less than 2 months. Any patient with an uncontrolled infection, another autoimmune disease, pregnancy or lactation was excluded. Diagnoses were based on clinical symptoms, serum thyroxine and TRAb, thyroid ultrasound and orbital computed tomography. The TCR CDR3 was subjected to a first round of RT-PCR using the HTBI primer set and the Qiagen OneStep RT-PCR kit. Most expanded thyroid clonotypes (frequency above 0.001) were also found in blood, which suggests that blood repertoires may mirror thyroid immune responses. A 13 V-J signature model separated ophthalmopathy from stable hyperthyroidism, with 87.88% sensitivity and 81% to 83% specificity in cross-validation and 80%/75% in testing. In validation, progression to ophthalmopathy was predicted by the model with roughly 71% sensitivity and around 76% specificity, a median of roughly six months before onset. To identify TCR V-J signatures that set the groups apart, the researchers used a discovery cohort of about a hundred patients, made up of 40 to 45 with Graves' ophthalmopathy and 55 to 65 with stable Graves' hyperthyroidism. An independent validation cohort of around 19 hyperthyroidism patients and about 15 patients who later progressed to ophthalmopathy tested prospective prediction of ophthalmopathy. The roughly 94 discovery patients were randomly split 7:3 into training and test sets. The study also compared thyroid tissue and blood T-cell repertoires from more than 5 Graves' hyperthyroidism patients. After sampling, hyperthyroidism patients received methimazole starting at 30 mg daily, and ophthalmopathy patients received high-dose intravenous methylprednisolone. Libraries were constructed in a second round of multiplex PCR, after which size selection and purification were carried out. Libraries were sequenced paired-end with 100 bp reads on an Illumina HiSeq2000. SOAPnuke was used to process the raw data, removing reads that contained adapters or uncalled bases, had a mean Phred below 15, or lacked an exact match to the constant primer or identifier. COPE v1.2.5 was used to merge high-quality paired reads, and clonotypes were defined as unique nucleotide sequences. MiTCR v1.1 was used to align the clonotypes against IMGT TRBV, TRBD and TRBJ reference segments. Only V-J combinations with frequency above 0.0001, covering 99% to 99.2% of repertoires, were analysed. The TCS score was defined as F50 (clonal expansion) divided by E x V (chaos), with BLOSUM62-based TCRdist calculated between CDR3 peptides within each V-J. Welch's t-statistics and random forest reduced around 550 V-J features to 13, which were used in a naive Bayes classifier (R e1071). Sample size was not statistically predetermined, and blinding of investigators to group allocation was not performed. TCR Vbeta CDR3 sequencing of 140 or so peripheral blood samples (43 ophthalmopathy, about 75 hyperthyroidism and approximately 17 progressor patients) is reported in the paper.

The sample in question was peripheral blood mononuclear cells (PBMCs), obtained at new diagnosis, from a patient treated with antithyroid drugs. The clonotype originates from a middle-aged man with Graves disease. Donor details come from another sample of the same person, matched by shared clones. The sequence links TRBV11-2 to TRBJ2-3, and possibly TRBD1, on 7 matching bases. The nucleotide sequence is TGTGCCAGCAAAACCGGTCTTGGGGGAGGACAGGTTGCAGATACGCAGTATTTT. The resulting protein is CASKTGLGGGQVADTQYF.